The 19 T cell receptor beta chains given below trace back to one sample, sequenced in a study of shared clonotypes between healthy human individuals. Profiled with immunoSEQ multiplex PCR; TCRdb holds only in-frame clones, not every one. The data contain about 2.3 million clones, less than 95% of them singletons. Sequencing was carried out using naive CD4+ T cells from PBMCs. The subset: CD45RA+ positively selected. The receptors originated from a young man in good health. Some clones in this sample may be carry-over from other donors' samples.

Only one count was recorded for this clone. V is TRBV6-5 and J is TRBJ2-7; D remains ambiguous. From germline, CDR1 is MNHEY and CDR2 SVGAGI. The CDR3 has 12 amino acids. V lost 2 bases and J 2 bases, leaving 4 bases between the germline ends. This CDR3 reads CASSYHPYEQYF. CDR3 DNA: TGTGCCAGCAGTTACCATCCCTACGAGCAGTACTTC.

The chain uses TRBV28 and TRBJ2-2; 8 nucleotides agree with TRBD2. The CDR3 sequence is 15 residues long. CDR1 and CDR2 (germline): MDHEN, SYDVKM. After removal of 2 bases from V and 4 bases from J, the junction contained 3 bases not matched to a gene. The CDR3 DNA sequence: TGTGCCAGCAGTTTAGTCCTAGCGGGCACCGGGGAGCTGTTTTTT. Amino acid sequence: CASSLVLAGTGELFF.

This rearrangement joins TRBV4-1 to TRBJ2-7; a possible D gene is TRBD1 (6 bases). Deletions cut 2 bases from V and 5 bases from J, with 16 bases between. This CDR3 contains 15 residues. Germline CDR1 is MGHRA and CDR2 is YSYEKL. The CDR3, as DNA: TGCGCCAGCAGCCAATTACAGGGTCCCGTCGACGAGCAGTACTTC. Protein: CASSQLQGPVDEQYF.

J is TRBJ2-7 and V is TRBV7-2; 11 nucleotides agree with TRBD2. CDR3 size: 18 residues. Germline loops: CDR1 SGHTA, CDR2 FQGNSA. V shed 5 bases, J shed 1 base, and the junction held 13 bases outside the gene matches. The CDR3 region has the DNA TGTGCCAGCAGCCCGTTACCGTCACTAGCGGGGGCTTCCTACGAGCAGTACTTC. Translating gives CASSPLPSLAGASYEQYF.

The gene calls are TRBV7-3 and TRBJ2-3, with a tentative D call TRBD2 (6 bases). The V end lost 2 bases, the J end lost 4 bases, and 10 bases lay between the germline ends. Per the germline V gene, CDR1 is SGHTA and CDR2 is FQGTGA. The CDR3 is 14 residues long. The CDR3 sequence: CASSLGGRSDTQYF. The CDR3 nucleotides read TGTGCCAGCAGCTTAGGGGGGAGGTCAGATACGCAGTATTTT.

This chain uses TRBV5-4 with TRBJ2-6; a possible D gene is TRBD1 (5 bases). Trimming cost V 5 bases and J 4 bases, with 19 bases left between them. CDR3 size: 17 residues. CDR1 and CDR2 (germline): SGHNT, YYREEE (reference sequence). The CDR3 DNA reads TGTGCCAGCAGTTTACAGCGAGCTTCAGGGGGGGCCAACGTCCTGACTTTC. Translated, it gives CASSLQRASGGANVLTF.

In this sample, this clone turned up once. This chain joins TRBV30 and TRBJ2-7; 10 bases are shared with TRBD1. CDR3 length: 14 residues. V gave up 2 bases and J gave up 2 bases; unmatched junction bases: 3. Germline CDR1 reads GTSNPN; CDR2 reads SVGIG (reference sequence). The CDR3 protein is CAWSSGTGAYEQYF. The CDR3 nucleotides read TGTGCCTGGAGTTCCGGGACAGGGGCCTACGAGCAGTACTTC. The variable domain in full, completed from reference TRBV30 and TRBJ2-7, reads SQTIHQWPATLVQPVGSPLSLECTVEGTSNPNLYWYRQAAGRGLQLLFYSVGIGQISSEVPQNLSASRPQDRQFILSSKKLLLSDSGFYLCAWSSGTGAYEQYFGPGTRLTVT.

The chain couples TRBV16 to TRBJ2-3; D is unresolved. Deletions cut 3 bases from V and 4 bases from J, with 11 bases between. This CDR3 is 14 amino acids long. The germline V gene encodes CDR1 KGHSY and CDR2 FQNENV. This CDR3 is CASSQLNPADTQYF. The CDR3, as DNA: TGTGCCAGCAGCCAGCTAAATCCCGCAGATACGCAGTATTTT.

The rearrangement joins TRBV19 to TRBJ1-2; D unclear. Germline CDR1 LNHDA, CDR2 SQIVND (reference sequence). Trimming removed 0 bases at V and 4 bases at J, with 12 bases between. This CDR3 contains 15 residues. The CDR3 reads CASSIESSMGYGYTF. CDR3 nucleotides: TGTGCCAGTAGTATAGAAAGCTCAATGGGCTATGGCTACACCTTC. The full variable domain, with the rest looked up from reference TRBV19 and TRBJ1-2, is DGGITQSPKYLFRKEGQNVTLSCEQNLNHDAMYWYRQDPGQGLRLIYYSQIVNDFQKGDIAEGYSVSREKKESFPLTVTSAQKNPTAFYLCASSIESSMGYGYTFGSGTRLTVV.

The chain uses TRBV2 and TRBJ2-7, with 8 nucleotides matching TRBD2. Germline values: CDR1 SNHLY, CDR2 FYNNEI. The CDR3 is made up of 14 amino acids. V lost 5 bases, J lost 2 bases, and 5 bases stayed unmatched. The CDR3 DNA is TGTGCCAGCAGTCTGAGCGGGGGCCCCTACGAGCAGTACTTC. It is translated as CASSLSGGPYEQYF.

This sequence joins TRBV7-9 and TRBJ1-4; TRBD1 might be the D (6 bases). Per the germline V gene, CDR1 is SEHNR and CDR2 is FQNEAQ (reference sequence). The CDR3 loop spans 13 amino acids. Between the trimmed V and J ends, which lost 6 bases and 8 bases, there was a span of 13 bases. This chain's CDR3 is CASSPQGWEKLFF. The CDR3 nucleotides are TGTGCCAGCAGTCCACAGGGTTGGGAAAAACTGTTTTTT.

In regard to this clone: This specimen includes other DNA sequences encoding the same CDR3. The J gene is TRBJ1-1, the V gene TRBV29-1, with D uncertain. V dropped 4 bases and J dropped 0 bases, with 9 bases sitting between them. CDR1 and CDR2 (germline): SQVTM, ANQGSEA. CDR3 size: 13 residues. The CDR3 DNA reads TGCAGCGTTGGTGGGTTATTGAACACTGAAGCTTTCTTT. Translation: CSVGGLLNTEAFF.

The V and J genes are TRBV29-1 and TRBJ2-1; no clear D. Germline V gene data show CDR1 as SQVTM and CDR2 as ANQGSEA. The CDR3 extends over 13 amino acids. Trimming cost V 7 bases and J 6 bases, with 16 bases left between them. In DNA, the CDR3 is TGCAGCGGACAAACAAGGGCAGGCAATGAGCAGTTCTTC. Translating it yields CSGQTRAGNEQFF.

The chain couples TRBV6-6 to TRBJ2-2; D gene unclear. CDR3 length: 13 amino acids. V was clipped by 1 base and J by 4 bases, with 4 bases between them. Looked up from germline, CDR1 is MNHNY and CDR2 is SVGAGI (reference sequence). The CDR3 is CASSYFGTGELFF. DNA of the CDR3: TGTGCCAGCAGTTACTTCGGCACCGGGGAGCTGTTTTTT.

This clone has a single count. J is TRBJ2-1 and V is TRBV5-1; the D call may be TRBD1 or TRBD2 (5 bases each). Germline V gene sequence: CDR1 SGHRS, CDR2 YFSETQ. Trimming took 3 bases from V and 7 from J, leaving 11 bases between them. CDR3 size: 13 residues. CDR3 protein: CASSWDPGNEQFF. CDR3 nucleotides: TGCGCCAGCAGCTGGGACCCTGGGAATGAGCAGTTCTTC.

DNA of the CDR3: TGCGCCAGCAGCCGTCGCGGAGATGGCTCCTACAATGAGCAGTTCTTC. Protein sequence: CASSRRGDGSYNEQFF. The chain links TRBV5-1 to TRBJ2-1; D call uncertain. CDR3 length: 16 amino acids. Germline assignment: CDR1 SGHRS and CDR2 YFSETQ. V dropped 4 bases and J dropped 0 bases, with 14 bases sitting between them.

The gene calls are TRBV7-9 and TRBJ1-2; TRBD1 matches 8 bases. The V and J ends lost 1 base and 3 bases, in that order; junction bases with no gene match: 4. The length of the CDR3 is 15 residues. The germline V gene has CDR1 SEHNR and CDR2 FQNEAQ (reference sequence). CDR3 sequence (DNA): TGTGCCAGCAGCTTAGGGACAGGGAGGCACTATGGCTACACCTTC. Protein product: CASSLGTGRHYGYTF.

This CDR3 is CASSQDAGTGGPLAKNIQYF. In DNA, the CDR3 is TGTGCCAGCAGCCAAGATGCTGGGACAGGGGGTCCACTAGCCAAAAACATTCAGTACTTC. The gene calls are TRBV4-2 and TRBJ2-4, with 11 nucleotides matching TRBD1. This CDR3 contains 20 residues. Germline lookup yields CDR1 LGHNA and CDR2 YNFKEQ. Trimming took 0 bases from V and 0 from J; bases not matched to a gene: 10.

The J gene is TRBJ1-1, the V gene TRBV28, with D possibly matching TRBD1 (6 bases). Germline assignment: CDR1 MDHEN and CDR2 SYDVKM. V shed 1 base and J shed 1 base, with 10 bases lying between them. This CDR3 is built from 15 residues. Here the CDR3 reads CASSLSRGGNTEAFF. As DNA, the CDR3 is TGTGCCAGCAGTTTATCCAGGGGTGGGAACACTGAAGCTTTCTTT.